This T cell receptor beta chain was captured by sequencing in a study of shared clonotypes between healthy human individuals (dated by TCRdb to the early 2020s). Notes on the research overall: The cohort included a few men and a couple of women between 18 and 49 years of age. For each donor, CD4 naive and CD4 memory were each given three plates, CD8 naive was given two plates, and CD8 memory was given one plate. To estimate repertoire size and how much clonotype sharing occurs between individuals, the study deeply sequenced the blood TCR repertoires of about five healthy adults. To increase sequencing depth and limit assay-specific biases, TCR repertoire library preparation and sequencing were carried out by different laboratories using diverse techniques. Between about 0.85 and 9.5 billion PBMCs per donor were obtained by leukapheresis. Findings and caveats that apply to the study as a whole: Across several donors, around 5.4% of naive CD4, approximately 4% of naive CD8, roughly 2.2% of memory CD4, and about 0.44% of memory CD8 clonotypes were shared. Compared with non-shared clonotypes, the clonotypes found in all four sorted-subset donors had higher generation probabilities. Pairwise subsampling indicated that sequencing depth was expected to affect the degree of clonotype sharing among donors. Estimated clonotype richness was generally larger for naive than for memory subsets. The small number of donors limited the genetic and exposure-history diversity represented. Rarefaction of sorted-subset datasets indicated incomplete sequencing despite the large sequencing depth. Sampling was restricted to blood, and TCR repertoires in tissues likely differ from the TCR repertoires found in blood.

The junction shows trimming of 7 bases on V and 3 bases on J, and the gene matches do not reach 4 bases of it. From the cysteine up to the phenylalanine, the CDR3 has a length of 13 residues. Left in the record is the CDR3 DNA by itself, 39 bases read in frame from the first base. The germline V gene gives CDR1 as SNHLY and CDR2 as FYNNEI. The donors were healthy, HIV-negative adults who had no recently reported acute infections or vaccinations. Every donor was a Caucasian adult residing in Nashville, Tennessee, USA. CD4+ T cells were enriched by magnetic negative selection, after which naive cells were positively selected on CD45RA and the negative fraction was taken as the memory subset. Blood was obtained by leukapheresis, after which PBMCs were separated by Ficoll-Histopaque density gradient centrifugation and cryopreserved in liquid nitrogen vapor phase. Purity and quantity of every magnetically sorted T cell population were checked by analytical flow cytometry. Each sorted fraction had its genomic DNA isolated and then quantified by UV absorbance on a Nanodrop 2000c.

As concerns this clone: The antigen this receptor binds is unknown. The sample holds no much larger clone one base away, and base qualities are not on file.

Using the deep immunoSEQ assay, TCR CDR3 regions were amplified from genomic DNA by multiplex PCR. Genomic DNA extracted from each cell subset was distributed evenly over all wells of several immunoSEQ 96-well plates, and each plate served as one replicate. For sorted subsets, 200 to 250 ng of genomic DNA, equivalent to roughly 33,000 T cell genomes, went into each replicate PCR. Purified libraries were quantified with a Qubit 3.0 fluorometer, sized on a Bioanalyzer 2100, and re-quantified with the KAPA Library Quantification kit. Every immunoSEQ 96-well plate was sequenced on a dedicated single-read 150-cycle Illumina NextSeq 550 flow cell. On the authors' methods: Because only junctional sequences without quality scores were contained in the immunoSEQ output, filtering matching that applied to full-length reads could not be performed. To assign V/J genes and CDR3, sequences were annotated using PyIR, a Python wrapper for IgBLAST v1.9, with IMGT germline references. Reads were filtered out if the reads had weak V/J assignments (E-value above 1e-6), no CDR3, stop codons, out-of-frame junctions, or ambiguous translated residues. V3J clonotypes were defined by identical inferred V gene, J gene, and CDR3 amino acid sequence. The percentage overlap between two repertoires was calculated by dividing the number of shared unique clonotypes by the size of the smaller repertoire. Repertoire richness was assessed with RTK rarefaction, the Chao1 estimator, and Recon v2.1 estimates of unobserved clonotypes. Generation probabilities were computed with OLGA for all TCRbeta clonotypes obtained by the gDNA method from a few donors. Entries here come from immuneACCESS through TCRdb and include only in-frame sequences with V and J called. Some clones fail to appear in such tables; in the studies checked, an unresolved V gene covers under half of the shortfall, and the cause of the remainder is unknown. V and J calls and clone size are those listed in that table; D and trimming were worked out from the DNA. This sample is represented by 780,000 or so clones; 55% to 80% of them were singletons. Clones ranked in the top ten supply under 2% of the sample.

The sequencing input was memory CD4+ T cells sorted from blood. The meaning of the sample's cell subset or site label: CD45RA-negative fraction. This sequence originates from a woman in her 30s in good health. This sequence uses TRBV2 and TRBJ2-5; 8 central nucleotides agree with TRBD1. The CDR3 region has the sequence CASITDREETQYF. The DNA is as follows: TGTGCCAGCATCACGGACAGGGAAGAGACCCAGTACTTC.